This T cell receptor (beta chain) was sequenced during a study of T cells in tuberculosis. Notes on the study in general: Active tuberculosis TCR-alpha repertoires lay closer to GMM-specific TCRs than IGRA-negative controls, suggesting clonal expansion.

Each donor contributed 85,000 to 100,000 T cells on average, unsorted. Some clones are missing from TCRdb's copy, which holds only in-frame ones; the method was immunoSEQ multiplex PCR. Among roughly 29,000 clones listed, approximately 93% were seen once. A remark on this clone: What it recognizes is unknown.

V lost 2 bases, J lost 2 bases, and 8 bases lay in between. CDR1 and CDR2 from the germline V gene are ENHRY and SYGVKD. The CDR3 loop spans 14 amino acids. Sequenced input: PBMCs. The chain combines TRBV10-3 with TRBJ2-3; possibly TRBD1 for D (5 bases). This clonotype was obtained from a donor between 10 and 29 years old with latent tuberculosis or without tuberculosis infection. CDR3: CAISELGATDTQYF. Here the CDR3 DNA reads TGTGCCATCAGTGAGCTAGGGGCCACAGATACGCAGTATTTT.